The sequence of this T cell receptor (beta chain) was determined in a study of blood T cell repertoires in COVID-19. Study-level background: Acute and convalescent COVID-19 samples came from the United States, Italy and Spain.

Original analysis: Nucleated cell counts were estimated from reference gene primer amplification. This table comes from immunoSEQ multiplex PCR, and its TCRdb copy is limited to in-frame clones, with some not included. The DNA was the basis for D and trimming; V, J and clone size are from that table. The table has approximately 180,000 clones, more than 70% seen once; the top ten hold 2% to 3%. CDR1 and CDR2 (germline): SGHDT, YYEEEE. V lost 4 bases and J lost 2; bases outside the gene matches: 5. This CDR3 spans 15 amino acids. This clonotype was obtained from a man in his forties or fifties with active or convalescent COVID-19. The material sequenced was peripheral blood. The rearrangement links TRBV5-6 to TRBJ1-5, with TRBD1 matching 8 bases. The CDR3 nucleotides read TGTGCCAGCAGCGGGCCGGGACAGGGCAATCAGCCCCAGCATTTT. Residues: CASSGPGQGNQPQHF.